The 28 T cell receptor beta chains presented below share a single source sample, sequenced in a study of T cell responses to AZD1222 COVID-19 vaccine. Sequencing was performed with immunoSEQ multiplex PCR; in TCRdb, only in-frame clones are kept and a portion is missing. The sample records roughly 29,000 clones, 93% being singletons. Sequencing was performed on peripheral blood, taken on day 0 of AZD1222 vaccination. Source of these receptors: an adult in good health.

This clone was found a few times. The chain joins TRBV11-2 to TRBJ1-1, with D unresolved. V gave up 0 bases and J gave up 0 bases, with 11 bases separating them. The germline V gene encodes CDR1 SGHAT and CDR2 FQNNGV. The CDR3 runs to 16 residues. Here the CDR3 reads CASSLEFGRMNTEAFF. In nucleotides, the CDR3 is TGTGCCAGCAGCTTAGAGTTTGGCAGAATGAACACTGAAGCTTTCTTT.

This chain connects TRBV7-6 to TRBJ1-6, with unresolved D. The germline V gene encodes CDR1 SGHVS and CDR2 FNYEAQ. The CDR3 runs to 15 residues. V lost 5 bases to trimming and J lost 0 bases, with 8 bases between them. The CDR3 sequence: CASSLSGSYNSPLHF. As DNA, the CDR3 is TGTGCCAGCAGCCTCTCCGGCTCCTATAATTCACCCCTCCACTTT.

The chain employs TRBV5-1 and TRBJ1-3; D is ambiguous. This CDR3 has 11 amino acids. Trimming shortened V by 7 bases and J by 3 bases, and 5 bases separated the two germline ends. CDR1 is SGHRS and CDR2 is YFSETQ in the germline V gene. The CDR3 region is CASVIGNTIYF. In DNA, the CDR3 is TGCGCCAGCGTGATTGGAAACACCATATATTTT.

The chain couples TRBV3-1 (or the pseudogene TRBV3-2) to TRBJ1-1; D gene unclear. The CDR3 extends over 13 amino acids. V shed 4 bases and J shed 8 bases, with 14 bases lying between them. Germline lookup yields CDR1 LGHDT and CDR2 YNNKEL (reference sequence). The CDR3 DNA reads as TGTGCCAGCAGCCCTCAACAAGGGAGGGAAGCTTTCTTT. Its protein is CASSPQQGREAFF.

The V and J genes are TRBV13 and TRBJ2-2; D is ambiguous. The CDR3 spans 12 residues. The V and J ends lost 1 base and 6 bases respectively, with 3 bases between them. CDR1 PRHDT and CDR2 FYEKMQ come from the germline V gene (reference sequence). The CDR3 DNA follows: TGTGCCAGCAGCTTAGACCCCGGGGAGCTGTTTTTT. It yields the protein CASSLDPGELFF.

This clone was counted only a few times. In DNA form, the CDR3 reads TGTGCCAGTAGCCAGCCCGGGAGCGGGAACTCCTACGAGCAGTACTTC. Amino acids: CASSQPGSGNSYEQYF. The rearrangement links TRBV19 to TRBJ2-7, with 7 bases aligning to TRBD2. The J segment lost 0 bases and the V segment lost 6 bases, leaving 11 bases of the junction unmatched. Germline assignment: CDR1 LNHDA and CDR2 SQIVND (reference sequence). The length of the CDR3 is 16 residues.

The chain uses TRBV7-9 and TRBJ2-7; 9 bases are a match to TRBD2. Per germline, CDR1 SEHNR and CDR2 FQNEAQ (reference sequence). CDR3 size: 16 residues. The V gene end was trimmed by 1 base and the J gene end by 1 base; junction bases not matched to a gene: 5. In DNA, the CDR3 is TGTGCCAGCAGCTTAGTTGAGCGGGAGGATTCCTACGAGCAGTACTTC. It encodes CASSLVEREDSYEQYF. Based on the CDR3 plus reference TRBV7-9 and TRBJ2-7, the full variable domain is DTGVSQNPRHKITKRGQNVTFRCDPISEHNRLYWYRQTLGQGPEFLTYFQNEAQLEKSRLLSDRFSAERPKGSFSTLEIQRTEQGDSAMYLCASSLVEREDSYEQYFGPGTRLTVT.

This clone appeared a single time. The chain links TRBV7-2 to TRBJ1-2; D is uncertain. The CDR3 is 14 amino acids. Trimming removed 1 base from V and 2 bases from J, with 8 bases in between. CDR1 is SGHTA and CDR2 is FQGNSA in the germline V gene. Written as DNA, the CDR3 is TGTGCCAGCAGCTTAGGTACCTCAAACTATGGCTACACCTTC. Translation: CASSLGTSNYGYTF.

V and J are TRBV11-2 and TRBJ1-1; no reliable D call. Trimming removed 2 bases from V and 7 bases from J, with 17 bases in between. Germline loops: CDR1 SGHAT, CDR2 FQNNGV. The CDR3 is made up of 15 amino acids. Written as DNA, the CDR3 is TGTGCCAGCAGCTTATTAAGAGGGAGTACGGTTGAAGCTTTCTTT. Its protein product is CASSLLRGSTVEAFF.

This chain joins TRBV11-2 and TRBJ2-7; 11 bases map to TRBD1. V was clipped by 1 base and J by 3 bases; unmatched bases: 2. The CDR3 length is 15 residues. From germline, CDR1 is SGHAT and CDR2 FQNNGV. The CDR3 DNA sequence: TGTGCCAGCAGCTTAGCTGGGACAGGGGGCTACGAGCAGTACTTC. This encodes CASSLAGTGGYEQYF.

V is TRBV6-1 and J is TRBJ1-2; D is perhaps TRBD1 (6 bases). CDR1 is MNHNS, CDR2 SASEGT, per germline. CDR3 length: 17 amino acids. Trimming stripped 2 bases from V and 7 bases from J, with 23 bases between. CDR3 amino acids: CASSEWTVPFGLAGYTF. CDR3 bases: TGTGCCAGCAGTGAATGGACAGTCCCGTTCGGACTAGCTGGCTACACCTTC.

The genes are TRBV11-2 and TRBJ2-1, with 7 bases fitting TRBD2. Germline V gives CDR1 SGHAT, CDR2 FQNNGV. The CDR3 totals 15 residues. The junction had 4 bases not matched to a gene; V was cut back by 4 bases and J by 1 base. CDR3: CASSYLAASYNEQFF. CDR3 in DNA: TGTGCCAGCAGCTACCTAGCGGCGTCCTACAATGAGCAGTTCTTC.

This chain joins TRBV7-9 and TRBJ1-1, with D uncertain. The CDR3 sequence is 13 residues long. Germline-derived CDR1 and CDR2 are SEHNR and FQNEAQ (reference sequence). V was shortened by 5 bases and J by 1 base, with 8 bases between the two germline ends. CDR3 sequence (DNA): TGTGCCAGCAGCCGACACGGGAACACTGAAGCTTTCTTT. Translating gives CASSRHGNTEAFF.

The chain recombines TRBV6-5 with TRBJ1-2; perhaps TRBD1 as D (6 bases). V lost 6 bases and J 2 bases, leaving 10 bases between the germline ends. This CDR3 is built from 13 residues. Per germline, CDR1 MNHEY and CDR2 SVGAGI. This CDR3 is CASSPTGNYGYTF. The CDR3 DNA reads TGTGCCAGCAGCCCCACAGGGAACTATGGCTACACCTTC.

This clone has only one observation. The chain has TRBV19 and TRBJ2-1, with 11 bases identical to TRBD1. The V gene's germline CDR1 is LNHDA and CDR2 SQIVND (reference sequence). V lost 0 bases and J lost 7; bases outside the gene matches: 5. The CDR3 covers 16 residues. CDR3 region: CASSIDGTGGLNEQFF. The CDR3 coding sequence is TGTGCCAGTAGTATAGATGGGACAGGGGGTCTGAATGAGCAGTTCTTC.

The chain has TRBV7-9 and TRBJ2-1, with 10 positions matching TRBD2. CDR3 length: 17 amino acids. J gave up 1 base and V 4 bases, and 7 bases lay outside the gene matches. Germline V gene data show CDR1 as SEHNR and CDR2 as FQNEAQ (reference sequence). CDR3 sequence reads: CASSSLGLAASYNEQFF. The CDR3 DNA is TGTGCCAGCAGCTCTCTAGGACTAGCGGCATCCTACAATGAGCAGTTCTTC.

The chain recombines TRBV11-2 with TRBJ1-3; D not resolved. The V and J ends lost 1 base and 1 base respectively, with 5 bases between them. In germline, CDR1 is SGHAT, CDR2 FQNNGV. The CDR3 is made up of 14 amino acids. CDR3 loop: CASSLAGSGNTIYF. CDR3 DNA sequence: TGTGCCAGCAGCTTAGCGGGATCTGGAAACACCATATATTTT.

The genes are TRBV5-1 and TRBJ1-2; D not certain. The CDR3 has 14 amino acids. Germline V gene data show CDR1 as SGHRS and CDR2 as YFSETQ. V was clipped by 0 bases and J by 4 bases, with 10 bases between them. CDR3 amino acids: CASSLGEVPYGYTF. CDR3 nucleotide sequence: TGCGCCAGCAGCTTGGGGGAGGTGCCCTATGGCTACACCTTC.

The gene calls are TRBV5-1 and TRBJ2-7, with D unresolved. Trimming removed 5 bases from V and 2 bases from J, with 11 bases in between. Germline-derived CDR1 and CDR2 are SGHRS and YFSETQ. The CDR3 runs 13 residues. The CDR3 spells CASRWDNPYEQYF. CDR3 nucleotide sequence: TGCGCCAGCAGGTGGGATAACCCCTACGAGCAGTACTTC.

The chain is built from TRBV5-4 and TRBJ2-3; D not certain. The CDR3 is made up of 15 amino acids. Per germline, CDR1 SGHNT and CDR2 YYREEE (reference sequence). Trimming pared 3 bases from V and 3 bases from J, leaving 14 bases between. CDR3 in amino acids: CASSSDGLQTDTQYF. The DNA of the CDR3 is TGTGCCAGCAGCTCCGACGGGTTACAGACAGATACGCAGTATTTT.

The V gene is TRBV18, the J gene TRBJ1-1, with D perhaps TRBD1 (6 bases). The germline V gene has CDR1 KGHSH and CDR2 LQKENI. CDR3 length equals 12 residues. Trimming cost V 3 bases and J 5 bases, with 7 bases left between them. CDR3 loop: CASSPGQTEAFF. DNA of the CDR3: TGTGCCAGCTCACCCGGACAGACTGAAGCTTTCTTT.

This chain connects TRBV10-1 to TRBJ2-7; 7 bases are shared with TRBD1. The germline gives CDR1 WNHNN, CDR2 SYGVQD (reference sequence). The J segment lost 3 bases and the V segment lost 2 bases, leaving 7 bases of the junction unmatched. This CDR3 spans 15 amino acids. The CDR3 spells CASSERGQLFYEQYF. The CDR3 bases are TGCGCCAGCAGTGAGAGGGGACAGCTTTTCTACGAGCAGTACTTC.

The rearrangement joins TRBV19 to TRBJ2-1, with D perhaps matching TRBD2 (5 bases). The germline gives CDR1 LNHDA, CDR2 SQIVND (reference sequence). V lost 7 bases and J 0 bases, leaving 13 bases between the germline ends. The CDR3 sequence is 15 residues long. The CDR3 loop is CASTPKRVSYNEQFF. CDR3 DNA: TGTGCCAGTACTCCTAAGAGGGTCTCCTACAATGAGCAGTTCTTC.

The chain employs TRBV11-2 and TRBJ2-6; D is ambiguous. Trimming took off 2 bases at V and 1 base at J, with 9 bases between the two ends. The CDR3 runs 16 residues. The germline CDR1 and CDR2 sequences are SGHAT and FQNNGV. The DNA for the CDR3 is TGTGCCAGCAGCTTACGCCTATTGTCTGGGGCCAACGTCCTGACTTTC. Protein product: CASSLRLLSGANVLTF.

The chain employs TRBV6-5 and TRBJ1-1; tentatively, D is TRBD1 (5 bases). Per germline, CDR1 MNHEY and CDR2 SVGAGI. This CDR3 spans 12 amino acids. V dropped 4 bases and J dropped 6 bases, with 9 bases sitting between them. The CDR3 DNA reads TGTGCCAGCAGTTTCGGGACTGCTGAAGCTTTCTTT. Its translation: CASSFGTAEAFF.

The chain couples TRBV28 to TRBJ2-1; 9 bases are shared with TRBD2. V was pared by 5 bases and J by 10 bases, with 3 bases of the junction left unmatched. This CDR3 contains 12 residues. Per the germline V gene, CDR1 is MDHEN and CDR2 is SYDVKM. CDR3 nucleotides: TGTGCCAGCAGTCAGCTAGCGGGGGAGCAGTTCTTC. Its translation: CASSQLAGEQFF.

This chain uses TRBV30 with TRBJ1-1, with no clear D. Between the trimmed V and J ends, which lost 8 bases and 1 base, there was a span of 8 bases. This CDR3 contains 11 residues. Germline CDR1 GTSNPN, CDR2 SVGIG (reference sequence). The CDR3 protein is CAGRGNTEAFF. CDR3 nucleotide sequence: TGTGCCGGACGCGGGAACACTGAAGCTTTCTTT.

J is TRBJ2-3 and V is TRBV7-7; 11 bases agree with TRBD1. V gave up 4 bases and J gave up 3 bases; unmatched junction bases: 6. This CDR3 has 16 amino acids. Germline V gives CDR1 SSHAT, CDR2 FNYEAQ (reference sequence). The CDR3 here is CASSSGQGANTDTQYF. DNA for the CDR3: TGTGCCAGCAGCTCAGGACAGGGGGCTAATACAGATACGCAGTATTTT.